Shown below are 28 T cell receptor beta chains from a single sample sequenced in a study of shared clonotypes between healthy human individuals (dated by TCRdb to 2020 to 2021). Libraries were built with the immunoSEQ multiplex PCR assay. TCRdb obtained this table from immuneACCESS and retained in-frame rearrangements with V and J assigned. These tables miss some clones; where compared with another copy, unresolved V genes account for less than half of the shortfall, and the remainder is unexplained. Counted in this sample were around 2,000,000 clones; 85% to 95% of them appeared once. 1.5% to 2% of the sample lies in the top ten. For the CD8 naive samples, CD45RO-negative cells were positively selected for CCR7, yielding a CD45RA+CCR7+ population from which TemRA cells were excluded. The sample consisted of naive CD8+ T cells from PBMCs. The cell subset or site label, read with the paper, signifies: CD45RA+CCR7+. These receptors were obtained from a man aged 18 to 29 in good health. Some clones in this sample may be carry-over from other donors' samples.

This sequence joins TRBV7-2 and TRBJ2-7; the match to TRBD1 covers 10 bases. There are 15 residues in the CDR3. V gave up 5 bases and J gave up 2 bases; unmatched junction bases: 6. Germline V gene lookup returns CDR1 SGHTA and CDR2 FQGNSA. The CDR3 DNA is TGTGCCAGCAGCGGACAGGGGGTACGAACCTACGAGCAGTACTTC. Translated, it gives CASSGQGVRTYEQYF.

Of note for this clone: This sample includes further DNA sequences coding for the same CDR3. CDR3 sequence reads: CASSIVKNTEAFF. The CDR3 DNA reads TGTGCCAGTAGTATTGTGAAGAACACTGAAGCTTTCTTT. V usage is TRBV19 and J usage is TRBJ1-1, with D unresolved. The CDR3 runs to 13 residues. The germline V and J ends were trimmed by 3 bases and 1 base, with 6 bases remaining between them. Germline loops: CDR1 LNHDA, CDR2 SQIVND (reference sequence).

This clone appeared once. The sample has other DNA sequences that encode this CDR3 too. V is TRBV5-1 and J is TRBJ2-7; D is possibly TRBD2 (5 bases). Looked up from germline, CDR1 is SGHRS and CDR2 is YFSETQ. The germline V and J ends were trimmed by 0 bases and 2 bases, with 9 bases remaining between them. The CDR3 has 14 residues. The CDR3 DNA follows: TGCGCCAGCAGCTTGGGAAGCGGACCCTACGAGCAGTACTTC. This translates into CASSLGSGPYEQYF.

V usage is TRBV10-1 and J usage is TRBJ1-2; unclear D gene. Trimming removed 10 bases from V and 3 bases from J, with 18 bases in between. The CDR3 contains 14 residues. In germline, CDR1 is WNHNN, CDR2 SYGVQD (reference sequence). Here the CDR3 DNA reads TGCGCCACCACACTGCTTGGGAGCCACTATGGCTACACCTTC. This encodes CATTLLGSHYGYTF.

The J gene is TRBJ2-7, the V gene TRBV7-7; 9 nucleotides align to TRBD1. CDR1 and CDR2 from the germline V gene are SSHAT and FNYEAQ (reference sequence). J was trimmed by 5 bases and V by 4 bases; bases with no gene match: 3. This CDR3 has 13 residues. CDR3 region: CASSYGTGNEQYF. CDR3 DNA sequence: TGTGCCAGCAGCTATGGGACAGGGAACGAGCAGTACTTC.

The chain carries TRBV7-9 and TRBJ2-7; 9 bases match TRBD2. The germline V gene encodes CDR1 SEHNR and CDR2 FQNEAQ (reference sequence). The CDR3 runs 14 residues. V gave up 2 bases and J gave up 2 bases; unmatched junction bases: 1. The CDR3 here is CASSLSSGTYEQYF. The CDR3 nucleotides read TGTGCCAGCAGCTTATCTAGCGGGACCTACGAGCAGTACTTC.

The chain joins TRBV6-1 to TRBJ1-2; 10 bases are shared with TRBD1. The CDR3 contains 14 residues. The germline CDR1 and CDR2 sequences are MNHNS and SASEGT. V dropped 7 bases and J dropped 2; count of bases not matched to a gene: 4. Here the CDR3 DNA reads TGTGCCAGCAACACGGGACAGGGGAACTATGGCTACACCTTC. It yields the protein CASNTGQGNYGYTF.

The chain combines TRBV5-6 with TRBJ2-2, with 7 nucleotides matching TRBD2. The length of the CDR3 is 16 residues. CDR1 is SGHDT and CDR2 is YYEEEE in the germline V gene. V was pared by 3 bases and J by 0 bases, with 5 bases of the junction left unmatched. The CDR3 protein is CASSWRLAPNTGELFF. The CDR3 DNA sequence: TGTGCCAGCAGCTGGCGACTAGCACCGAACACCGGGGAGCTGTTTTTT.

This clone has a single count. The chain uses TRBV6-5 and TRBJ1-2; no clear D. V was cut by 6 bases and J by 8 bases, with 19 bases left in between. The germline CDR1 and CDR2 sequences are MNHEY and SVGAGI. This CDR3 has 14 amino acids. CDR3 nucleotides: TGTGCCAGCAGCCCTACATGGAACGGTGAGGGCTACACCTTC. Its translation: CASSPTWNGEGYTF.

V usage is TRBV13 and J usage is TRBJ2-1, with 10 bases lining up with TRBD1. V was pared by 4 bases and J by 7 bases, with 10 bases of the junction left unmatched. The CDR3 has 16 amino acids. CDR1 is PRHDT, CDR2 FYEKMQ, per germline (reference sequence). Here the CDR3 DNA reads TGTGCCAGCAGCTCCCCAGAGACAGGGGGCTCTAATGAGCAGTTCTTC. Encoded protein: CASSSPETGGSNEQFF.

The J gene is TRBJ1-2, the V gene TRBV29-1; D remains unclear. Germline V gene data show CDR1 as SQVTM and CDR2 as ANQGSEA. The ends were cut back, 0 bases at V and 2 bases at J, with 13 bases in the middle. The CDR3 length is 15 residues. The chain's CDR3 is CSVEDLAPPNYGYTF. Here the CDR3 DNA reads TGCAGCGTTGAAGATCTTGCCCCCCCAAACTATGGCTACACCTTC.

The V gene is TRBV4-2, the J gene TRBJ2-2, with TRBD2 as a possible D gene (7 bases). CDR1 and CDR2 from the germline V gene are LGHNA and YNFKEQ. The CDR3 has 16 amino acids. Trimming stripped 3 bases from V and 2 bases from J, with 13 bases between. CDR3 protein: CASSHPGGGNTGELFF. DNA of the CDR3: TGTGCCAGCAGCCACCCTGGGGGGGGCAACACCGGGGAGCTGTTTTTT.

The DNA for the CDR3 is TGCGCCAGCAGCCAACTGGACTACACGGAAGAGACCCAGTACTTC. This gives the protein CASSQLDYTEETQYF. J is TRBJ2-5 and V is TRBV4-1, with D possibly TRBD2 on 6 matching bases. The CDR3 spans 15 residues. Trimming stripped 2 bases from V and 3 bases from J, with 13 bases between. Germline loops: CDR1 MGHRA, CDR2 YSYEKL.

This chain joins TRBV19 and TRBJ2-2; 9 bases fit TRBD2. Trimming at V came to 3 bases and at J to 4 bases, leaving 6 bases not matched to a gene. Germline CDR1 and CDR2: LNHDA and SQIVND (reference sequence). The CDR3 is made up of 16 amino acids. CDR3: CASSMRASGATGELFF. Here the CDR3 DNA reads TGTGCCAGTAGTATGAGGGCTAGCGGGGCCACCGGGGAGCTGTTTTTT.

The chain links TRBV19 to TRBJ2-6, with TRBD1 as a possible D gene (5 bases). CDR1 and CDR2 (germline): LNHDA, SQIVND (reference sequence). This CDR3 is 20 amino acids long. V lost 1 base, J lost 0 bases, and 19 bases lay in between. CDR3 DNA: TGTGCCAGTAGTATAGTGGCAGGGAAGGCCTTTAGCTCTGGGGCCAACGTCCTGACTTTC. Its protein product is CASSIVAGKAFSSGANVLTF.

The CDR3 protein is CASSLGMGSPLNQPQHF. CDR3 bases: TGTGCCAGCAGCTTAGGGATGGGCAGTCCCCTCAATCAGCCCCAGCATTTT. The chain carries TRBV11-2 and TRBJ1-5, with D uncertain. CDR1 and CDR2 (germline): SGHAT, FQNNGV. V was cut by 1 base and J by 3 bases, with 16 bases left in between. The CDR3 is made up of 17 amino acids.

The chain joins TRBV5-6 to TRBJ2-1, with D possibly being TRBD1 or TRBD2 (5 bases each). Germline V gene lookup returns CDR1 SGHDT and CDR2 YYEEEE. V was trimmed by 4 bases and J by 5 bases, leaving 13 bases between them. The CDR3 is 14 residues long. CDR3 sequence reads: CASSGGSGDNEQFF. As DNA, the CDR3 is TGTGCCAGCAGCGGGGGTTCGGGTGACAATGAGCAGTTCTTC.

This chain uses TRBV9 with TRBJ1-1; no firm D call. Germline V lookup: CDR1 SGDLS, CDR2 YYNGEE. The CDR3 covers 16 residues. V was pared by 0 bases and J by 1 base, with 13 bases between. CDR3 loop: CASSVVGRQANTEAFF. CDR3 bases: TGTGCCAGCAGCGTAGTCGGGAGGCAGGCGAACACTGAAGCTTTCTTT.

The rearrangement uses TRBV7-3 and TRBJ2-5; perhaps TRBD1 as D (6 bases). The CDR3 loop spans 14 amino acids. The V end lost 5 bases, the J end lost 4 bases, and 14 bases lay between the germline ends. Germline V lookup: CDR1 SGHTA, CDR2 FQGTGA. CDR3 protein: CASSPRGGVETQYF. The CDR3 bases are TGTGCCAGCAGCCCGAGAGGGGGTGTAGAGACCCAGTACTTC.

The chain is built from TRBV4-1 and TRBJ2-2, with TRBD1 as a possible D gene (5 bases). This CDR3 is 18 amino acids long. CDR1 and CDR2 (germline): MGHRA, YSYEKL. Trimming stripped 4 bases from V and 5 bases from J, with 23 bases between. CDR3 amino acids: CASSLVGQFTRVTGELFF. CDR3 coding DNA: TGCGCCAGCAGCCTAGTAGGACAATTCACAAGGGTAACCGGGGAGCTGTTTTTT.

The V gene is TRBV2, the J gene TRBJ2-2; 8 bases match TRBD1. Germline trimming cut 8 bases from V and 4 bases from J; bases unmatched to any gene: 9. Germline V gene sequence: CDR1 SNHLY, CDR2 FYNNEI. The CDR3 contains 15 residues. Here the CDR3 reads CASEMGDRTTGELFF. The CDR3 DNA reads as TGTGCCAGCGAAATGGGGGACAGGACCACCGGGGAGCTGTTTTTT.

The chain employs TRBV27 and TRBJ2-1; 7 bases are shared with TRBD2. Trimming at V came to 8 bases and at J to 10 bases, leaving 8 bases not matched to a gene. Germline V lookup: CDR1 MNHEY, CDR2 SMNVEV (reference sequence). The CDR3 runs 12 residues. The CDR3 DNA reads as TGTGCCAGCGCGATGGGGGAGGGGGAGCAGTTCTTC. Translation gives CASAMGEGEQFF.

This clone was counted between two and nine times. The identical CDR3 is also encoded by other nucleotide sequences in the sample. The J gene is TRBJ1-5, the V gene TRBV27; 7 nucleotides agree with TRBD1. This CDR3 region has 16 residues. The V gene's germline CDR1 is MNHEY and CDR2 SMNVEV (reference sequence). The junction had 8 bases not matched to a gene; V was cut back by 5 bases and J by 1 base. The CDR3, as DNA: TGTGCCAGCAGTCCTAGTCAGGGGGACAGCAATCAGCCCCAGCATTTT. The encoded protein is CASSPSQGDSNQPQHF.

This clone was picked up one time. Other DNA sequences from this sample encode an identical CDR3 as well. This rearrangement joins TRBV10-2 to TRBJ2-6; D might be TRBD1 (5 bases). V was cut by 3 bases and J by 1 base, with 7 bases left in between. The CDR3 is 15 amino acids. Germline loops: CDR1 WSHSY, CDR2 SAAADI. The CDR3 bases are TGCGCCAGCAGTGAAAGGGGTTCTGGGGCCAACGTCCTGACTTTC. This sequence encodes CASSERGSGANVLTF.

The V and J genes are TRBV7-8 and TRBJ2-1; maybe TRBD2 (5 bases). The V gene's germline CDR1 is SGHVS and CDR2 FQNEAQ. V gave up 0 bases and J gave up 7 bases, with 13 bases separating them. The length of the CDR3 is 15 residues. CDR3 sequence: CASSLAKTGGNEQFF. The CDR3 coding sequence is TGTGCCAGCAGCTTAGCGAAAACCGGCGGGAATGAGCAGTTCTTC.

The chain couples TRBV6-5 to TRBJ2-7, with a possible D match to TRBD1 (6 bases). The length of the CDR3 is 14 residues. Trimming took off 6 bases at V and 7 bases at J, with 19 bases between the two ends. CDR1 MNHEY and CDR2 SVGAGI come from the germline V gene. Here the CDR3 DNA reads TGTGCCAGCAGACCGGGGCAGGGGCCGTGGGAGCAGTACTTC. It encodes CASRPGQGPWEQYF.

The chain links TRBV5-1 to TRBJ2-1; TRBD2 agrees at 9 bases. The CDR3 totals 15 residues. Germline V gene data show CDR1 as SGHRS and CDR2 as YFSETQ. V shed 2 bases, J shed 4 bases, and the junction held 4 bases outside the gene matches. DNA for the CDR3: TGCGCCAGCAGCTTTAGCGGGAGTGGGTACAATGAGCAGTTCTTC. Protein product: CASSFSGSGYNEQFF.

The gene calls are TRBV6-5 and TRBJ1-5; 9 bases align to TRBD1. The CDR3 contains 15 residues. The germline gives CDR1 MNHEY, CDR2 SVGAGI. V was clipped by 5 bases and J by 3 bases; unmatched bases: 5. DNA of the CDR3: TGTGCCAGCAGTCCCAGGGACAGGGTCAATCAGCCCCAGCATTTT. Its translation: CASSPRDRVNQPQHF.